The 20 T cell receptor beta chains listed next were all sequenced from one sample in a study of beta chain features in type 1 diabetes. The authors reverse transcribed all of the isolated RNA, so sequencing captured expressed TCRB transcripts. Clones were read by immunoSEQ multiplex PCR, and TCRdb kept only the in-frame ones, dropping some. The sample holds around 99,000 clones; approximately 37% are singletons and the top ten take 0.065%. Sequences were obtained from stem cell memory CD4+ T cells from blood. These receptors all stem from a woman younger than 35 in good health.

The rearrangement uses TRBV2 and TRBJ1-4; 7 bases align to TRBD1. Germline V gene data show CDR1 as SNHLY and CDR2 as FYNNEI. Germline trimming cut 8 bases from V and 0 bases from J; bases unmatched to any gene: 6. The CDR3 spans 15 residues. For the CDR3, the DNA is TGTGCCAGCGTACGACAGGGCTCAACTAATGAAAAACTGTTTTTT. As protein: CASVRQGSTNEKLFF.

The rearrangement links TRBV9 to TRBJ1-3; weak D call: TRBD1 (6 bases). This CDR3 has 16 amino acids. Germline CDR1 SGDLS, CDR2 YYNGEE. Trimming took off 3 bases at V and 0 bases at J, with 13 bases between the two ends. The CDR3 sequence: CASSGETGFSGNTIYF. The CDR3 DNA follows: TGTGCCAGCAGCGGAGAGACAGGCTTCTCTGGAAACACCATATATTTT.

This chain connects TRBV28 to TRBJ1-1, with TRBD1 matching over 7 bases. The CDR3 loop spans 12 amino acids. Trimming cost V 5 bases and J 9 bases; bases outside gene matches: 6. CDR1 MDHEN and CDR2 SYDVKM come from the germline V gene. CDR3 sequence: CASSQQGIKAFF. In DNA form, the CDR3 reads TGTGCCAGCAGTCAACAGGGGATCAAAGCTTTCTTT.

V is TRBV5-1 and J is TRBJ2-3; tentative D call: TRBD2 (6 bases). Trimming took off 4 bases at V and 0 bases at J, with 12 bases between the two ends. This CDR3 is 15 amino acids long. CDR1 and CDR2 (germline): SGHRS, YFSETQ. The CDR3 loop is CASSPSGSSTDTQYF. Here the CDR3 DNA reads TGCGCCAGCAGCCCGAGCGGGTCTAGCACAGATACGCAGTATTTT.

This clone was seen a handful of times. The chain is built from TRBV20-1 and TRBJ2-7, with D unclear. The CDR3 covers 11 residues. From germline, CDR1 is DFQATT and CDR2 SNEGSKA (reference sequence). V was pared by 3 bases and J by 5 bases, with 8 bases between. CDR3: CSARTGHEQYF. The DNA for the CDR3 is TGCAGTGCTAGGACTGGCCACGAGCAGTACTTC.

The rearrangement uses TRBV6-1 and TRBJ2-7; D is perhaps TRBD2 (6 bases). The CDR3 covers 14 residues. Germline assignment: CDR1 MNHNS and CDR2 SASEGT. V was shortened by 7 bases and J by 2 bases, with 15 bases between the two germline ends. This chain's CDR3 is CASNPGTGTYEQYF. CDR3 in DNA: TGTGCCAGCAACCCCGGGACTGGTACCTACGAGCAGTACTTC.

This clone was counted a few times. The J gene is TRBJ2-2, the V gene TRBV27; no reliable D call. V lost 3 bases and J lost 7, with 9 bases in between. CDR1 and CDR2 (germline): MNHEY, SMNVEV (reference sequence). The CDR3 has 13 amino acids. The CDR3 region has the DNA TGTGCCAGCAGTTTTGCAGTTGGCGGGGAGCTGTTTTTT. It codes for CASSFAVGGELFF.

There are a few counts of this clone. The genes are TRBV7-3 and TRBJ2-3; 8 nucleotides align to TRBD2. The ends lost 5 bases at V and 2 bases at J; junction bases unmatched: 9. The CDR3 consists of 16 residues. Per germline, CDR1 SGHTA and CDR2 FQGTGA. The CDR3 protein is CASSRGGLLATDTQYF. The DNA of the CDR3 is TGTGCCAGCAGCCGGGGGGGACTACTTGCCACAGATACGCAGTATTTT.

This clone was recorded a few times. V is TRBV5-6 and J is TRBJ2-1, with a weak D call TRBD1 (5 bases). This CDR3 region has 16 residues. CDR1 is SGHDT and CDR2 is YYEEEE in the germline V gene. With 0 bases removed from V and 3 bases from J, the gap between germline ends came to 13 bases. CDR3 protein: CASSLGPGQGYNEQFF. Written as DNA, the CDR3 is TGTGCCAGCAGCTTGGGGCCAGGGCAAGGCTACAATGAGCAGTTCTTC.

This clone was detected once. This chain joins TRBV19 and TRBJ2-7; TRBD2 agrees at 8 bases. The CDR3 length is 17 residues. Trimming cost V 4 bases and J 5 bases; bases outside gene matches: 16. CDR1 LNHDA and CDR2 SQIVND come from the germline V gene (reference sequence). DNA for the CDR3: TGTGCCAGTAGTAACCGCCTCCCCGGGACTAGAAAACACGAGCAGTACTTC. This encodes CASSNRLPGTRKHEQYF. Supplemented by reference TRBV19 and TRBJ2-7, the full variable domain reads DGGITQSPKYLFRKEGQNVTLSCEQNLNHDAMYWYRQDPGQGLRLIYYSQIVNDFQKGDIAEGYSVSREKKESFPLTVTSAQKNPTAFYLCASSNRLPGTRKHEQYFGPGTRLTVT.

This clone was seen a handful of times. The CDR3 sequence is CASSTGLAGVEQFF. The CDR3 DNA is TGCGCCAGCAGCACGGGACTAGCGGGAGTTGAGCAGTTCTTC. The J gene is TRBJ2-1, the V gene TRBV5-1, with 14 positions matching TRBD2. CDR1 and CDR2 from the germline V gene are SGHRS and YFSETQ. The length of the CDR3 is 14 residues. Unmatched junction bases numbered 3, after V lost 4 bases and J lost 9 bases.

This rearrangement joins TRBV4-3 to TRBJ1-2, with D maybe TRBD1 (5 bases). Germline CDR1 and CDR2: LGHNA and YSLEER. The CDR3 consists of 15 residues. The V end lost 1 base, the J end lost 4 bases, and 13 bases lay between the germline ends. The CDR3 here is CASSQAVGQGYGYTF. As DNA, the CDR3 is TGCGCCAGCAGCCAAGCCGTCGGGCAGGGCTATGGCTACACCTTC.

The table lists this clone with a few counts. The CDR3 spells CASSLLAVLNEQFF. In DNA form, the CDR3 reads TGTGCCAGCAGTTTACTGGCGGTCTTGAATGAGCAGTTCTTC. V gene TRBV28 combines with J gene TRBJ2-1; no definite D call. CDR1 and CDR2 (germline): MDHEN, SYDVKM. The V end was cut by 2 bases, the J end by 7 bases, with 12 bases between. The CDR3 runs 14 residues. Full variable domain (rest looked up from reference TRBV28 and TRBJ2-1): DVKVTQSSRYLVKRTGEKVFLECVQDMDHENMFWYRQDPGLGLRLIYFSYDVKMKEKGDIPEGYSVSREKKERFSLILESASTNQTSMYLCASSLLAVLNEQFFGPGTRLTVL.

In DNA form, the CDR3 reads TGCGCCAGCAGCTTGGAGAGGGCCGAGGAAGAGACCCAGTACTTC. Amino acids: CASSLERAEEETQYF. The rearrangement links TRBV5-1 to TRBJ2-5, with a weak D call TRBD2 (5 bases). Trimming removed 0 bases from V and 3 bases from J, with 12 bases in between. The CDR3 runs 15 residues. Germline V gene data show CDR1 as SGHRS and CDR2 as YFSETQ. The complete variable domain, with remaining parts taken from reference TRBV5-1 and TRBJ2-5, reads KAGVTQTPRYLIKTRGQQVTLSCSPISGHRSVSWYQQTPGQGLQFLFEYFSETQRNKGNFPGRFSGRQFSNSRSEMNVSTLELGDSALYLCASSLERAEEETQYFGPGTRLLVL.

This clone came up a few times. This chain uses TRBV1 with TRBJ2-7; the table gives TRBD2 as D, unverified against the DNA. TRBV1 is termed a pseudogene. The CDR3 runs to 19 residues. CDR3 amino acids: CTSSPPGASGRAHSYEQYF. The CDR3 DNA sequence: TGCACCAGCAGCCCACCCGGGGCTAGCGGGAGGGCCCATTCCTACGAGCAGTACTTC.

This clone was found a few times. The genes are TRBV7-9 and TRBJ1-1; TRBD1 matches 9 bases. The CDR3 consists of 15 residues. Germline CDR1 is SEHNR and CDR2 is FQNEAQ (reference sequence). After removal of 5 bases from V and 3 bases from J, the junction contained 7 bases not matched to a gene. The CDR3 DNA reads TGTGCCAGCAGCCCGGGGACAGGGTGGGACACTGAAGCTTTCTTT. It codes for CASSPGTGWDTEAFF.

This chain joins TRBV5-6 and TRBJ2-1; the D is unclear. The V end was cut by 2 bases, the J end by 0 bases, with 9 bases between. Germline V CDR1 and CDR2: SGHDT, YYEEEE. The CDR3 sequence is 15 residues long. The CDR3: CASSLFPFSYNEQFF. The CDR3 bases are TGTGCCAGCAGCTTATTTCCATTCTCCTACAATGAGCAGTTCTTC.

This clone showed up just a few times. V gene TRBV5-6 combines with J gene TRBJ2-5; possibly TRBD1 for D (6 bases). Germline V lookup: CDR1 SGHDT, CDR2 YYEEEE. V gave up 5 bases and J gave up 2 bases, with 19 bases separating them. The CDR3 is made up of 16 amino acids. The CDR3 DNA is TGTGCCAGCAGTAGGGTGGAGGCAGGGGTACAAGAGACCCAGTACTTC. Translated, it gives CASSRVEAGVQETQYF.

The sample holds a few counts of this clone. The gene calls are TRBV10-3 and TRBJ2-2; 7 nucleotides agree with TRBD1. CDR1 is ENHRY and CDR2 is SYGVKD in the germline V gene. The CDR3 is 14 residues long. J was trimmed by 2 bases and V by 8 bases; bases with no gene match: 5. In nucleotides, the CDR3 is TGTGCCATCCAAGGACAGGCCAACACCGGGGAGCTGTTTTTT. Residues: CAIQGQANTGELFF.

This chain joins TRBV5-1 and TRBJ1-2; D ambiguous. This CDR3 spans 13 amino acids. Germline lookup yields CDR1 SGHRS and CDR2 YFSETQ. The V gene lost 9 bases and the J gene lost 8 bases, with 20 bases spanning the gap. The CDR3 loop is CATTTALGDGYTF. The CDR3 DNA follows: TGCGCCACTACGACGGCGTTAGGAGACGGCTACACCTTC. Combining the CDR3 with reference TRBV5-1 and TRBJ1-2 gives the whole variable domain KAGVTQTPRYLIKTRGQQVTLSCSPISGHRSVSWYQQTPGQGLQFLFEYFSETQRNKGNFPGRFSGRQFSNSRSEMNVSTLELGDSALYLCATTTALGDGYTFGSGTRLTVV.